This T cell receptor beta chain came from a study of blood T cell repertoires in COVID-19. Study information: Specimens from acute and convalescent COVID-19 originated in the United States, Italy and Spain.

The V end was cut by 4 bases, the J end by 7 bases, with 8 bases between. The CDR3 loop spans 12 amino acids. The germline V gene encodes CDR1 MDHEN and CDR2 SYDVKM. Libraries were prepared by immunoSEQ multiplex PCR; TCRdb keeps only in-frame clonotypes and omits some of them. This table holds over 200,000 clones, about 87% found once. The genes are TRBV28 and TRBJ2-1; D not certain. Sequences were obtained from PBMCs or T cells enriched from blood (not recorded which). The clonotype comes from a man aged 25 to 40 who had recovered from COVID-19. CDR3 in amino acids: CASSSPPNEQFF. The CDR3 DNA is TGTGCCAGCAGTTCCCCCCCAAATGAGCAGTTCTTC.